This is a list of T cell receptor beta chains from one sample in a study of T cells in Graves' hyperthyroidism and ophthalmopathy. TCRdb reprocessed the multiplex PCR reads with MiXCR, giving one entry per CDR3 protein. The repertoire holds around 600,000 distinct CDR3 sequences, with approximately 16% as singletons. The source material was blood. These receptors originate from a woman in her thirties or forties with Graves' ophthalmopathy. CDR3s include the opening cysteine and the closing phenylalanine or tryptophan.

J | V | CDR3
TRBJ1-3 | TRBV20-1 | CSARAGHSGNTIYF
TRBJ2-7 | TRBV3-1 | CASSQVTGGSEQYF
TRBJ1-6 | TRBV14 | CASSQTRGSPLHF
TRBJ2-3 | TRBV2 | CASLGLHTDTQYF
TRBJ2-2 | TRBV7-8 | CASSRGGTNTGELFF
TRBJ2-7 | TRBV12-3/TRBV12-4 | CASSLMGTGFHEQYF
TRBJ1-4 | TRBV29-1 | CSVYTEKLFF
TRBJ2-1 | TRBV20-1 | CSARDLLGTQRPRSEQFF
TRBJ2-7 | TRBV6-1 | CASSELNDRPQPYEQYF
TRBJ1-6 | TRBV3-1 | CASSQLLTGGNSPLHF
TRBJ1-2 | TRBV7-2 | CASRLQGASFGYTF
TRBJ2-7 | TRBV18 | CASSQGQSPGQHEQYF
TRBJ1-5 | TRBV5-5 | CASSLAIREQPQHF
TRBJ2-1 | TRBV3-1 | CASSQDRPGSGSWIEQFF
TRBJ2-2 | TRBV2 | CASSVSGYNTGELFF
TRBJ2-3 | TRBV7-6 | CASSLGSDRADTQYF
TRBJ2-7 | TRBV6-1 | CASQEGQLIRYEQYF
TRBJ2-1 | TRBV6-4 | CATSGDIHNGQFF
TRBJ1-2 | TRBV6-1 | CASSSGVPLANYGYTF
TRBJ1-1 | TRBV7-8 | CASSLARKPMNTEAFF
TRBJ2-6 | TRBV5-1 | CASRRGDRGASGANVLTF
TRBJ2-1 | TRBV14 | CASSKMGGYEQFF
TRBJ1-5 | TRBV5-1 | CASSLETGQPQHF
TRBJ2-4 | TRBV5-1 | CANSLVSSGTGGNIQYF
TRBJ2-1 | TRBV28 | CASSSLAGGPYNEQFF
TRBJ2-3 | TRBV30 | CASTGSGAGGTQYF
TRBJ2-7 | TRBV5-5 | CASSLFSQTYEQYF
TRBJ1-1 | TRBV10-3 | CAISQSDRLNTEAFF
TRBJ2-1 | TRBV5-1 | CASGLGGPVDEQFF
TRBJ2-1 | TRBV11-2 | CASSSPGGPQFF
TRBJ2-5 | TRBV28 | CASSGDPQETQYF
TRBJ1-1 | TRBV18 | CASSQKDTEAFF
TRBJ2-2 | TRBV2 | CASRRTSGTRTGELFF
TRBJ2-1 | TRBV28 | CASSLDRGVTSGANEQFF
TRBJ2-7 | TRBV20-1 | CSASRTSGFSSSYEQYF
TRBJ1-6 | TRBV7-3 | CASSSQGIGSPLHF
TRBJ1-1 | TRBV20-1 | CSAGLRNTEAFF
TRBJ2-3 | TRBV20-1 | CSADGRTDTQYF
TRBJ2-7 | TRBV11-2 | CASSLAQIPYEQYF
TRBJ2-3 | TRBV6-1 | CASSEWLAGTTDTQYF
TRBJ1-5 | TRBV6-2/TRBV6-3 | CASSSLGETGLGQPQHF
TRBJ2-3 | TRBV29-1 | CSVPFTGTSTDTQYF
TRBJ2-7 | TRBV4-1 | CASSQDLTEPYEQYF
TRBJ2-1 | TRBV11-2 | CASSTRSGSYNEQFF
TRBJ2-4 | TRBV11-2 | CASSFGGTKNIQYF
TRBJ2-7 | TRBV20-1 | CSATPLTHEQYF
TRBJ1-4 | TRBV2 | CASSEARLDRAYKTNEKPFF
TRBJ1-1 | TRBV10-3 | CAIRKTGTGGGRNTEAFF
TRBJ2-7 | TRBV11-2 | CASSLNLAGGTEQYF
TRBJ1-6 | TRBV19 | CASSITRDPPLHF
TRBJ1-1 | TRBV2 | CASRGGGPEAFF